This T cell receptor (beta chain) was obtained from a study of cytomegalovirus exposure and HLA in healthy donors. General study results and limits: There were around 160 TCR beta chains listed as cytomegalovirus-associated. TCR beta chain V- and J-gene trimming was linked, in a later analysis, to a missense variant in DCLRE1C.

As to this clone: The antigen remains undetermined. Other DNA sequences in this specimen translate into the identical CDR3.

The PCR contained 60 Vbeta and 13 Jbeta primers. Assay: immunoSEQ multiplex PCR; the TCRdb copy retains only in-frame clones and omits some. The sample has about 190,000 clones, roughly 80% seen once. Trimming at V came to 1 base and at J to 2 bases, leaving 2 bases not matched to a gene. CDR1 SGHTA and CDR2 FQGNSA come from the germline V gene. This CDR3 has 14 residues. Specimen: PBMCs. The chain has TRBV7-2 and TRBJ2-7; 7 nucleotides align to TRBD1. The receptor was derived from a man aged 45-60 years in good health and CMV-seronegative. The CDR3 coding sequence is TGTGCCAGCAGCTTAGGGCAGGGGGCCTACGAGCAGTACTTC. It specifies CASSLGQGAYEQYF.